Described below is a single T cell receptor beta chain sequence and its context. This receptor's antigen is unknown. No base-level quality is on record; no much larger clone is a single base apart. TCRbeta CDR3 regions were amplified from genomic DNA using the immunoSEQ Assay, a bias-controlled multiplex PCR. In the source study's methods: Nucleated cell counts per sample were estimated from amplification of reference gene primers within the assay. To quantify the absolute abundance of each unique TCRbeta CDR3 rearrangement, sequence reads were collapsed and filtered. Productive Simpson clonality was computed per sample as the square root of Simpson's diversity index over productive rearrangements. As stored in TCRdb, this immuneACCESS dataset retains in-frame rearrangements with V and J assigned. A fraction of the clones does not appear; measured against another copy, unresolved V genes explain less than half of the discrepancy, and the remainder lacks a known reason. The DNA was the basis for D and trimming; V, J and clone size are from that table. The table for this sample lists under 300,000 clones; roughly 88% of them were counted only once. The ten largest clonotypes hold about 2.2% of the sample.

This specimen comes from a study of blood T cell repertoires in COVID-19 (dated by TCRdb to 2018 to 2020). In terms of the full investigation: Samples from collaborators originated in the United States, Italy and Spain and spanned both the acute and convalescent phases of COVID-19. The prospective study material was composed of cDNA or gDNA derived from T cells, B-cell-depleted T cells, or PBMCs. Subjects who had been exposed to COVID-19, were actively infected with it, or had recovered from it provided the deeply sampled blood TCRbeta repertoires that made up the dataset. A freely available public database, intended as a resource for researchers studying the immune response to SARS-CoV-2, is where the repertoires were released. Samples came from the ongoing ImmuneRACE study (first 160 participants) plus 1,254 subjects from 6 global collaborators. Sample metadata almost always included a de-identified subject ID, COVID-19 status, age in years and sex. HLA class I and class II types, where available, came from metadata supplied by the sample provider rather than from assay-based typing.

From cysteine to phenylalanine, the CDR3 is 18 amino acids long. Of all the DNA, just the CDR3 is kept, 54 bases in frame from base 1. CDR1 and CDR2, per the germline V gene, are MNHEY and SVGEGT. After removal of 2 bases from V and 2 bases from J, the junction retains 10 bases not matched to a gene. The investigation overall reported the following: The amount of clinical and demographic metadata varied by source and participant and was provided uncurated.

Samples from volunteer blood donors who had recovered from COVID-19 were contributed by a second Seattle source. Collaborating institutions collected whole blood in K2EDTA tubes following their own protocols. For TCRbeta analysis, collaborators shipped samples as frozen whole blood, isolated PBMCs, or DNA extracted from either of those sample types. Sequenced input: peripheral blood. The receptor chain draws on TRBV6-2 or TRBV6-3 and TRBJ2-5, with 11 junctional bases fitting TRBD2. This clonotype originated in a man aged 30-40 years who had recovered from COVID-19. The encoded CDR3 is CASSYPLAGGLRQETQYF. The nucleotide sequence reads as follows: TGTGCCAGCAGTTACCCCCTAGCGGGGGGACTCCGACAAGAGACCCAGTACTTC.